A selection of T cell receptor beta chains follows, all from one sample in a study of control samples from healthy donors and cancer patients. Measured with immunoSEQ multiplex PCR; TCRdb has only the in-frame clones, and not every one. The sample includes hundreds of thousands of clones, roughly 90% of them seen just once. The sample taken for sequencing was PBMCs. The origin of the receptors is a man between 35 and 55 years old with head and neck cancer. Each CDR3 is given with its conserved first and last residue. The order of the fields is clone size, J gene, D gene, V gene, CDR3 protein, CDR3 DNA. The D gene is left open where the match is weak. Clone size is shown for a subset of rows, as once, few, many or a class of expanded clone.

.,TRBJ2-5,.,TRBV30,CAWRSEETQYF,TGTGCCTGGAGAAGTGAGGAGACCCAGTACTTC
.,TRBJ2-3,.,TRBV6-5,CASSYSGGPTDTQYF,TGTGCCAGCAGTTACTCGGGGGGGCCAACAGATACGCAGTATTTT
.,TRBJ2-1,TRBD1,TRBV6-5,CASSRDRGMGEQFF,TGTGCCAGCAGTAGGGACAGGGGAATGGGTGAGCAGTTCTTC
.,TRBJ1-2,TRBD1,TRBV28,CASSLPRTGRPSNYGYTF,TGTGCCAGCAGTTTACCGAGGACAGGGAGACCTTCTAACTATGGCTACACCTTC
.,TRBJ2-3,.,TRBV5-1,CASSLESWGPSTDTQYF,TGCGCCAGCAGCTTGGAATCCTGGGGGCCGAGCACAGATACGCAGTATTTT
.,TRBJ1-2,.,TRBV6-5,CASTTVEGHGYTF,TGTGCCAGCACCACTGTTGAGGGACATGGCTACACCTTC
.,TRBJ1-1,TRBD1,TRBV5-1,CASSLRTGSHTEAFF,TGCGCCAGCAGCCTCCGGACAGGGTCGCACACTGAAGCTTTCTTT
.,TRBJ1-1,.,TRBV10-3,CAIRKPGANTEAFF,TGTGCCATCAGAAAGCCGGGGGCGAACACTGAAGCTTTCTTT
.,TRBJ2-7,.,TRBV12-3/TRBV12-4,CASSLIGAYEQYF,TGTGCCAGCAGTTTAATAGGGGCCTACGAGCAGTACTTC
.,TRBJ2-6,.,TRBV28,CATDPSGANVLTF,TGTGCCACCGACCCCTCTGGGGCCAACGTCCTGACTTTC
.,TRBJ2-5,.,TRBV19,CASSMAPAVLETQYF,TGTGCCAGTAGTATGGCGCCGGCCGTCCTAGAGACCCAGTACTTC
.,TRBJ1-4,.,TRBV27,CASSSPGRRGEKLFF,TGTGCCAGCAGTTCACCGGGGCGGCGGGGTGAAAAACTGTTTTTT
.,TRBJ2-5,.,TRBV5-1,CASYGTTQETQYF,TGCGCCAGCTACGGGACAACACAAGAGACCCAGTACTTC
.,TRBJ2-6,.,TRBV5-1,CASRTTVSGANVLTF,TGCGCCAGCCGGACTACCGTCTCTGGGGCCAACGTCCTGACTTTC
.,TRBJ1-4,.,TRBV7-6,CASSLGLPRQGGKLFF,TGTGCCAGCAGCTTAGGCCTGCCCCGACAAGGCGGCAAACTGTTTTTT
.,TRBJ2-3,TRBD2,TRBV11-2,CASSLGLAADTQYF,TGTGCCAGCAGCTTAGGACTAGCGGCGGATACGCAGTATTTT
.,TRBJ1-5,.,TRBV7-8,CASNPSGSDSNQPQHF,TGTGCCAGCAACCCCTCCGGGTCTGATAGCAATCAGCCCCAGCATTTT
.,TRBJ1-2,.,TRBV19,CASSIPGMGYGYTF,TGTGCCAGTAGTATACCGGGGATGGGCTATGGCTACACCTTC
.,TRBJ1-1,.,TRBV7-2,CASSLFGGENTEAFF,TGTGCCAGCAGCTTATTTGGGGGAGAGAACACTGAAGCTTTCTTT
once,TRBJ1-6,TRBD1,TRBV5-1,CASSLEQGATIGSPLHF,TGCGCCAGCAGCTTGGAACAGGGGGCGACTATCGGTTCACCCCTCCACTTT
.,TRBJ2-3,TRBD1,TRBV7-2,CASSFGQVSTDTQYF,TGTGCCAGCAGCTTCGGACAGGTTAGCACAGATACGCAGTATTTT
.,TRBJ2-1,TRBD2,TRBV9,CASSVVPGLAGLGNEQFF,TGTGCCAGCAGCGTAGTCCCGGGACTAGCGGGATTGGGCAATGAGCAGTTCTTC
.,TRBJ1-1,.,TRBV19,CASSQRGNTEAFF,TGTGCCAGTAGCCAGAGGGGGAACACTGAAGCTTTCTTT
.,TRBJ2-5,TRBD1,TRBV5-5,CASSPGTGGQETQYF,TGTGCCAGCAGCCCCGGGACAGGGGGCCAAGAGACCCAGTACTTC
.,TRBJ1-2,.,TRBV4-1,CASSQEAGIGYGYTF,TGCGCCAGCAGCCAAGAAGCGGGAATTGGCTATGGCTACACCTTC
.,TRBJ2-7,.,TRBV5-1,CASSIRDGSSYEQYF,TGCGCCAGCAGCATAAGGGACGGAAGCTCCTACGAGCAGTACTTC
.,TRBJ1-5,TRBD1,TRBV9,CASSVGQDSNQPQHF,TGTGCCAGCAGCGTTGGACAGGATAGCAATCAGCCCCAGCATTTT
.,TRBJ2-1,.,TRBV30,CAWTVGVGYNEQFF,TGTGCCTGGACAGTCGGGGTGGGCTACAATGAGCAGTTCTTC